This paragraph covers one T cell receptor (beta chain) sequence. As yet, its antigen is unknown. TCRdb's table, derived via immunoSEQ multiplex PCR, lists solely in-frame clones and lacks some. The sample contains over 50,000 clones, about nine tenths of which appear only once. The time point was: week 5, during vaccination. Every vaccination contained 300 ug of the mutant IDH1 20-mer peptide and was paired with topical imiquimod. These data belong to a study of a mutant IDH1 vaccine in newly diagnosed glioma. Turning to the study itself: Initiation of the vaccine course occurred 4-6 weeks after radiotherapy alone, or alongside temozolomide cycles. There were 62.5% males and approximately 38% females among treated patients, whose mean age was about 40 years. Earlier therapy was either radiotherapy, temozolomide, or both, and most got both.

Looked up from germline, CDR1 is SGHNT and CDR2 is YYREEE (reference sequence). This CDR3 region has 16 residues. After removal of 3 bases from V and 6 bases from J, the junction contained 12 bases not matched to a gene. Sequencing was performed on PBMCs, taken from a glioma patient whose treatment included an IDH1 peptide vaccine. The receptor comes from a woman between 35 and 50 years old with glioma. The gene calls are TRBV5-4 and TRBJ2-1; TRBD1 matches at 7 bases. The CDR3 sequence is CASSSPRQGEGNEQFF. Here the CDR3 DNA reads TGTGCCAGCAGCTCTCCAAGACAGGGAGAGGGCAATGAGCAGTTCTTC.